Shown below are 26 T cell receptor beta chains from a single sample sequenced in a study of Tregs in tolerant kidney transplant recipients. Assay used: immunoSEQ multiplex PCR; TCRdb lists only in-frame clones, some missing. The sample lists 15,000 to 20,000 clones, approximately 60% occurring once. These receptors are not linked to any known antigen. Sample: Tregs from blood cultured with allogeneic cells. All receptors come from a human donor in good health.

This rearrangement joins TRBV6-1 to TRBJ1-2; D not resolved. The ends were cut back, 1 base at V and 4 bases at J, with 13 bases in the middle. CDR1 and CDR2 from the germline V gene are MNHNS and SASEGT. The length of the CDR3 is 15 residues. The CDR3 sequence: CASSEGRLRSYGYTF. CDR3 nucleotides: TGTGCCAGCAGTGAAGGGCGATTGAGGAGCTATGGCTACACCTTC.

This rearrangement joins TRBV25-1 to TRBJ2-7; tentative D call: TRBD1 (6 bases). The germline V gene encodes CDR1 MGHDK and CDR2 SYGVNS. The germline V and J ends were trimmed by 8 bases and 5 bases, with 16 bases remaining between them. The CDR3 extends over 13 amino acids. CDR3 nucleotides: TGTGCCAGCCAGTCAGGGGCGGCCCACGAGCAGTACTTC. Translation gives CASQSGAAHEQYF.

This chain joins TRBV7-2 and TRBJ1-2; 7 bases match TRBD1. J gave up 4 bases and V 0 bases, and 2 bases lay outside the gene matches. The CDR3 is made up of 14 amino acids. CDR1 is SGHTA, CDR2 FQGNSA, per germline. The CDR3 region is CASSLATGAYGYTF. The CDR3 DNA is TGTGCCAGCAGCTTAGCTACAGGGGCCTATGGCTACACCTTC.

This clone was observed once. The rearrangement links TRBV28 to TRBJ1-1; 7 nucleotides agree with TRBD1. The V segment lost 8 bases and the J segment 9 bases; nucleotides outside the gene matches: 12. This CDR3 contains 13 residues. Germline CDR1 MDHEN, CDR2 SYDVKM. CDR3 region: CASLTGKGTQAFF. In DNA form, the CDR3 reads TGTGCCAGCCTGACAGGGAAAGGCACCCAAGCTTTCTTT.

CDR3 amino acids: CASSSGGPNTGELFF. The CDR3, as DNA: TGTGCCAGCAGCTCGGGAGGGCCGAACACCGGGGAGCTGTTTTTT. The V call is TRBV11-3, the J call TRBJ2-2; 8 bases line up with TRBD2. The CDR3 totals 15 residues. The germline V gene has CDR1 SGHNT and CDR2 YENEEA. The V segment lost 4 bases and the J segment 0 bases; nucleotides outside the gene matches: 1.

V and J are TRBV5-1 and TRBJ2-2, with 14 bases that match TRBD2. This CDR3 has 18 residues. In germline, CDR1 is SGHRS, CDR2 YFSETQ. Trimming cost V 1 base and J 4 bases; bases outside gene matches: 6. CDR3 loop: CASSLTRLAGGPTGELFF. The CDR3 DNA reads TGCGCCAGCAGCTTGACCCGACTAGCGGGAGGGCCCACCGGGGAGCTGTTTTTT.

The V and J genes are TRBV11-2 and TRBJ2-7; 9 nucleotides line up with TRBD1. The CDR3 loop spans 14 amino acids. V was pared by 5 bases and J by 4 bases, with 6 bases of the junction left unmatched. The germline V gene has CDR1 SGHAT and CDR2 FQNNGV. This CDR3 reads CASSMTGGKYEQYF. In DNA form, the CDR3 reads TGTGCCAGCAGCATGACAGGGGGAAAGTACGAGCAGTACTTC.

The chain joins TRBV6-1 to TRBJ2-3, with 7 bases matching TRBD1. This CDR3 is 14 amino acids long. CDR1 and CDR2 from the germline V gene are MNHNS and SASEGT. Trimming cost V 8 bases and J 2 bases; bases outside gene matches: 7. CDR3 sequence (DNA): TGTGCCAGCTCACACAGGGGTTTCACAGATACGCAGTATTTT. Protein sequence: CASSHRGFTDTQYF.

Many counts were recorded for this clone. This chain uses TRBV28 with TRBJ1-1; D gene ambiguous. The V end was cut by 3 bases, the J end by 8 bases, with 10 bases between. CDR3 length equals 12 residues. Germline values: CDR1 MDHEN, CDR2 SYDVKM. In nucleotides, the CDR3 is TGTGCCAGCAGTTTCCCCCTTTCCGAAGCTTTCTTT. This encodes CASSFPLSEAFF.

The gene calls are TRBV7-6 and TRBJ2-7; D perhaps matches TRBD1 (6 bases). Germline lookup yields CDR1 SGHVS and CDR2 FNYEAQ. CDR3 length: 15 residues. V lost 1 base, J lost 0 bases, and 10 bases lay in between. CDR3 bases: TGTGCCAGCAGCTTAGATGAGGGGGTCTCCTACGAGCAGTACTTC. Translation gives CASSLDEGVSYEQYF.

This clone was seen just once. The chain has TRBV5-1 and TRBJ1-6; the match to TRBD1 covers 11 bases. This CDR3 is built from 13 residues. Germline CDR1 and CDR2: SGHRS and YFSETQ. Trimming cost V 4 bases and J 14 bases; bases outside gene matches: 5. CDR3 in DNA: TGCGCCAGCAGCGGGACAGGGGGTTCGGCCCTCCACTTT. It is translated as CASSGTGGSALHF. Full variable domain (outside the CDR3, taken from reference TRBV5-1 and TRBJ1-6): KAGVTQTPRYLIKTRGQQVTLSCSPISGHRSVSWYQQTPGQGLQFLFEYFSETQRNKGNFPGRFSGRQFSNSRSEMNVSTLELGDSALYLCASSGTGGSALHFGNGTRLTVT.

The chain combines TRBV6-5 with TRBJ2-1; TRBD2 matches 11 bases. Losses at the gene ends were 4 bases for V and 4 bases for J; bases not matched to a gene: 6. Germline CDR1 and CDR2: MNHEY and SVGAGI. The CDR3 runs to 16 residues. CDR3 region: CASSWSGTSGYNEQFF. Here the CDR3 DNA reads TGTGCCAGCAGTTGGTCCGGGACTAGCGGTTACAATGAGCAGTTCTTC.

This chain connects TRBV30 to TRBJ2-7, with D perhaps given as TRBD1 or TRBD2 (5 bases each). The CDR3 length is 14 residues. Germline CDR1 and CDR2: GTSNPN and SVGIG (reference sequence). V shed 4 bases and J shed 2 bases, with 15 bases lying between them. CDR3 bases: TGTGCCTGGATCCCCTTTGGGGGTCCCTACGAGCAGTACTTC. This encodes CAWIPFGGPYEQYF. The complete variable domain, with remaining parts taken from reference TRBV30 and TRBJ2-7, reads SQTIHQWPATLVQPVGSPLSLECTVEGTSNPNLYWYRQAAGRGLQLLFYSVGIGQISSEVPQNLSASRPQDRQFILSSKKLLLSDSGFYLCAWIPFGGPYEQYFGPGTRLTVT.

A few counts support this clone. Here the CDR3 reads CSVSSGTGHSETQYF. As DNA, the CDR3 is TGCAGCGTTTCTAGTGGGACAGGACACTCCGAGACCCAGTACTTC. V and J are TRBV29-1 and TRBJ2-5; the match to TRBD1 covers 8 bases. Germline V gives CDR1 SQVTM, CDR2 ANQGSEA. The CDR3 spans 15 residues. The V segment lost 5 bases and the J segment 5 bases; nucleotides outside the gene matches: 13.

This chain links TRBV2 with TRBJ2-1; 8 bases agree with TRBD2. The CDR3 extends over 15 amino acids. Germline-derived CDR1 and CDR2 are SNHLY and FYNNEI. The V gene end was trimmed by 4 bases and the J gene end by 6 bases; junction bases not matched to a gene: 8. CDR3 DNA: TGTGCCAGCAGTGGGGTCCGCGGGGGGAGCAATGAGCAGTTCTTC. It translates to CASSGVRGGSNEQFF.

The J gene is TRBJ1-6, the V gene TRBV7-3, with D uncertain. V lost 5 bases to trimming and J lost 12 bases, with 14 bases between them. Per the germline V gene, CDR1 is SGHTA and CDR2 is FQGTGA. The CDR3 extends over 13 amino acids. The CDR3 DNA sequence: TGTGCCAGCAGCCAAACCCGGATAGGACCCCTCCACTTT. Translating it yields CASSQTRIGPLHF. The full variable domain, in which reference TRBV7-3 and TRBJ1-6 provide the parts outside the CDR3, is GAGVSQTPSNKVTEKGKYVELRCDPISGHTALYWYRQSLGQGPEFLIYFQGTGAADDSGLPNDRFFAVRPEGSVSTLKIQRTERGDSAVYLCASSQTRIGPLHFGNGTRLTVT.

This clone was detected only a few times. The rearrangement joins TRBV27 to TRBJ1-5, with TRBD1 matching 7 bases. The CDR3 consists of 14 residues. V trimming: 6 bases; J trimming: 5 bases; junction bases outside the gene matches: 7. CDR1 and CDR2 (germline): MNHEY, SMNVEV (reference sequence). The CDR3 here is CASSPTGLDQPQHF. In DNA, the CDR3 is TGTGCCAGCAGCCCGACAGGGCTAGATCAGCCCCAGCATTTT.

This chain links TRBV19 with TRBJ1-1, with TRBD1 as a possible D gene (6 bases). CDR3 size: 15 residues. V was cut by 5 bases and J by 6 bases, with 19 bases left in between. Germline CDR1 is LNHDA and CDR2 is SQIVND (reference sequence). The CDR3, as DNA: TGTGCCAGTAGTCTCGGACAGTTTGCGTTCGCTGAAGCTTTCTTT. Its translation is CASSLGQFAFAEAFF.

This chain's CDR3 is CASSFQGRTVYEQYF. The CDR3 coding sequence is TGCGCCAGCAGCTTCCAGGGGCGGACAGTTTACGAGCAGTACTTC. This chain links TRBV5-1 with TRBJ2-7; TRBD1 is a possible D gene (6 bases). The CDR3 has 15 residues. V dropped 2 bases and J dropped 4 bases, with 16 bases sitting between them. In germline, CDR1 is SGHRS, CDR2 YFSETQ.

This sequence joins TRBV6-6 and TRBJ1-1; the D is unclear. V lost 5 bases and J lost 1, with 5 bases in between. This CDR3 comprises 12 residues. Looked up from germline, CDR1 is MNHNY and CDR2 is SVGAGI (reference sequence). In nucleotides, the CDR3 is TGTGCCAGCAGTCGGTCGAACACTGAAGCTTTCTTT. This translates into CASSRSNTEAFF.

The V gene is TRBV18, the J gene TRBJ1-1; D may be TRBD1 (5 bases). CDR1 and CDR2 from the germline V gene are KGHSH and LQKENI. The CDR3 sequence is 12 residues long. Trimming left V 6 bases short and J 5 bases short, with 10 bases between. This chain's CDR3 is CASSHGGTEAFF. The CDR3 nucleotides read TGTGCCAGCTCCCACGGGGGGACTGAAGCTTTCTTT. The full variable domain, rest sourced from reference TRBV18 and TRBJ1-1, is NAGVMQNPRHLVRRRGQEARLRCSPMKGHSHVYWYRQLPEEGLKFMVYLQKENIIDESGMPKERFSAEFPKEGPSILRIQQVVRGDSAAYFCASSHGGTEAFFGQGTRLTVV.

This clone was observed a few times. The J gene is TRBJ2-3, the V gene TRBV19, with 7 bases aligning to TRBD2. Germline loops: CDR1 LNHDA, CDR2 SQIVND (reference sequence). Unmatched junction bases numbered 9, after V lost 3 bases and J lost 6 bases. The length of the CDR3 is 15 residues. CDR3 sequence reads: CASSITWVGRDTQYF. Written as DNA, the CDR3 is TGTGCCAGTAGTATTACGTGGGTCGGGAGGGATACGCAGTATTTT.

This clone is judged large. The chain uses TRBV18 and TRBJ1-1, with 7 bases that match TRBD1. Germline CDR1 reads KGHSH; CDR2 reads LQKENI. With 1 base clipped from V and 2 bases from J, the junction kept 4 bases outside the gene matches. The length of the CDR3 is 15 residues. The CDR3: CASSPQGAKNTEAFF. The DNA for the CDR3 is TGTGCCAGCTCACCACAGGGGGCCAAAAACACTGAAGCTTTCTTT.

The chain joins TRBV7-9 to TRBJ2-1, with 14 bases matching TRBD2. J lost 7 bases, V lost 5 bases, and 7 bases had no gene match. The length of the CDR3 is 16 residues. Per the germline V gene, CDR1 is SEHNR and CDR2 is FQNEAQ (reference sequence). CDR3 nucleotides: TGTGCCAGCAGCCGCGTGACTAGCGGGGGGGCAAATGAGCAGTTCTTC. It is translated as CASSRVTSGGANEQFF. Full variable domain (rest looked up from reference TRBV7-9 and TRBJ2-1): DTGVSQNPRHKITKRGQNVTFRCDPISEHNRLYWYRQTLGQGPEFLTYFQNEAQLEKSRLLSDRFSAERPKGSFSTLEIQRTEQGDSAMYLCASSRVTSGGANEQFFGPGTRLTVL.

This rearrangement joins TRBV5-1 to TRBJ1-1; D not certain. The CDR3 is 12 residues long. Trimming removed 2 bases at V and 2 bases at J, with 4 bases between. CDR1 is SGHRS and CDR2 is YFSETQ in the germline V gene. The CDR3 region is CASSLSNTEAFF. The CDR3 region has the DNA TGCGCCAGCAGCTTATCCAACACTGAAGCTTTCTTT.

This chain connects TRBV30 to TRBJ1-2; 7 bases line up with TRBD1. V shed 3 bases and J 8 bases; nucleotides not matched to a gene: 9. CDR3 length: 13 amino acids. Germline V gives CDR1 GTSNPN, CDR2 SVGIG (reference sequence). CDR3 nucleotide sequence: TGTGCCTGGAGCCGAGGGGGCGGTGGCGGCTACACCTTC. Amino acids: CAWSRGGGGGYTF.